This is a list of T cell receptor beta chains from one sample in a study of cytomegalovirus exposure and HLA in healthy donors. Profiled with immunoSEQ multiplex PCR; TCRdb holds only in-frame clones, not every one. Its table records roughly 220,000 clones. The sequencing input was PBMCs. All receptors come from a girl aged 2-15 years in good health and CMV-seropositive. Each CDR3 is given with its conserved first and last residue. A D gene is named only where the DNA matches it firmly.

j_gene | d_gene | v_gene | CDR3aa | CDR3nt
TRBJ2-1 | TRBD2 | TRBV5-1 | CASSTRFGLAGGGSYNEQFF | TGCGCCAGCAGCACTCGATTTGGACTAGCGGGAGGAGGATCCTACAATGAGCAGTTCTTC
TRBJ1-6 | TRBD1 | TRBV25-1 | CASSGRTGNNSPLHF | TGTGCCAGCAGTGGGAGGACAGGCAATAATTCACCCCTCCACTTT
TRBJ2-2 | . | TRBV9 | CASSLDRDIPTGELFF | TGTGCCAGCAGCCTAGACCGGGACATCCCTACCGGGGAGCTGTTTTTT
TRBJ2-1 | . | TRBV2 | CASSSDSYNEQFF | TGTGCCAGCAGTAGCGACTCCTACAATGAGCAGTTCTTC
TRBJ2-2 | . | TRBV19 | CASSDRSGELFF | TGTGCCAGCTCAGACAGGTCCGGGGAGCTGTTTTTT
TRBJ2-7 | TRBD1 | TRBV28 | CASSTPPRTGTYEQYF | TGTGCCAGCAGTACCCCCCCCCGGACAGGGACTTACGAGCAGTACTTC
TRBJ1-1 | . | TRBV30 | CAWGPTKNTEAFF | TGTGCCTGGGGTCCTACTAAGAACACTGAAGCTTTCTTT
TRBJ2-1 | TRBD2 | TRBV5-1 | CASRQGLAGGSNEQFF | TGCGCCAGCAGACAAGGACTAGCGGGAGGTAGCAATGAGCAGTTCTTC
TRBJ2-3 | TRBD2 | TRBV5-4 | CASSLQTLSGGLTDTQYF | TGTGCCAGCAGCTTGCAAACCCTAAGCGGGGGACTCACAGATACGCAGTATTTT
TRBJ1-5 | . | TRBV5-1 | CATRQGPNQPQHF | TGCGCCACGAGGCAGGGGCCCAATCAGCCCCAGCATTTT
TRBJ2-7 | . | TRBV7-9 | CASSLSGDSYEQYF | TGTGCCAGCAGCTTGAGCGGAGACTCCTACGAGCAGTACTTC
TRBJ1-2 | . | TRBV27 | CASSLSTGEGMYYGYTF | TGTGCCAGCAGTTTATCGACAGGTGAAGGGATGTACTATGGCTACACCTTC
TRBJ2-3 | . | TRBV30 | CAWSVHGKHTDTQYF | TGTGCCTGGAGTGTCCACGGGAAACATACAGATACGCAGTATTTT
TRBJ1-1 | . | TRBV27 | CASSFLGQPNTEAFF | TGTGCCAGCAGTTTCCTTGGACAGCCGAACACTGAAGCTTTCTTT
TRBJ2-1 | . | TRBV30 | CAWNPGSSYNEQFF | TGTGCCTGGAACCCAGGTAGCTCCTACAATGAGCAGTTCTTC
TRBJ1-1 | . | TRBV5-1 | CASSLARGNTEAFF | TGCGCCAGCAGCTTGGCTCGAGGGAACACTGAAGCTTTCTTT
TRBJ2-3 | . | TRBV28 | CASSLNRDPEYF | TGTGCCAGCAGTCTAAACCGGGATCCGGAGTATTTT
TRBJ2-7 | . | TRBV9 | CASSLGLIPYEQYF | TGTGCCAGCAGCTTGGGACTGATACCCTACGAGCAGTACTTC
TRBJ1-3 | TRBD1 | TRBV4-2 | CASSQDETGVRGGRNTIYF | TGTGCCAGCAGCCAAGATGAGACAGGGGTTAGAGGAGGAAGAAACACCATATATTTT
TRBJ2-1 | TRBD2 | TRBV6-1 | CASILLAGLNNEQFF | TGTGCCAGCATTCTACTAGCGGGACTTAACAATGAGCAGTTCTTC
TRBJ2-5 | . | TRBV29-1 | CSVGVGDSTQETQYF | TGCAGCGTTGGAGTCGGCGACAGTACACAAGAGACCCAGTACTTC
TRBJ1-2 | . | TRBV6-5 | CASSYQTGANYGYTF | TGTGCCAGCAGTTACCAGACAGGTGCTAACTATGGCTACACCTTC
TRBJ2-3 | . | TRBV4-1 | CASSQTGTSLTDTQYF | TGCGCCAGCAGCCAGACCGGGACATCCCTAACAGATACGCAGTATTTT
TRBJ2-7 | TRBD2 | TRBV6-1 | CASSGPTSGMGEQYF | TGTGCCAGCAGTGGACCCACTAGCGGAATGGGCGAGCAGTACTTC